Reported below is one TCR beta chain. The treatment: roughly 18 received Ad26.COV2.S at low or high dose, single or two shots; five or six received placebo; per-sample allocation not given. After the first vaccine or placebo injection, samples were drawn on day 63. Germline CDR1 is LNHDA and CDR2 is SQIVND (reference sequence). Trimming cost V 3 bases and J 5 bases, with 14 bases left between them. The CDR3 is made up of 15 amino acids. This specimen comes from a study of Ad26.COV2.S vaccination and SARS-CoV-2 variants. TCRdb keeps only in-frame clones here, not all; method: immunoSEQ multiplex PCR. In the table there are 500,000 or so clones, 70% to 90% of which are singletons.

The sequenced sample was peripheral blood, obtained in a trial of Ad26.COV2.S vaccine versus placebo. This rearrangement joins TRBV19 to TRBJ1-5; D might be TRBD1 (5 bases). This clonotype was obtained from a person aged 18-60 years who received the Ad26.COV2.S COVID-19 vaccine or a placebo. CDR3 sequence: CASSIFLGTHQPQHF. CDR3 nucleotides: TGTGCCAGTAGTATTTTTCTCGGGACCCATCAGCCCCAGCATTTT.